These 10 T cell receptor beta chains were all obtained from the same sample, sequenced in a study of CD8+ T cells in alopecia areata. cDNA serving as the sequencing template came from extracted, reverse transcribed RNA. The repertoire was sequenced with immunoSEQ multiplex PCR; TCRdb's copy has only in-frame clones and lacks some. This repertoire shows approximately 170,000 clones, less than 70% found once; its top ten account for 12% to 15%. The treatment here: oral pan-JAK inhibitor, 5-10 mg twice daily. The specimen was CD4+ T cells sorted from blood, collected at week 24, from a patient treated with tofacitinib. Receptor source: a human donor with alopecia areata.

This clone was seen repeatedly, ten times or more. This CDR3 is CASSMGTNRATDTQYF. The CDR3 nucleotides are TGTGCCAGCAGTATGGGGACAAATAGGGCGACAGATACGCAGTATTTT. The chain uses TRBV6-6 and TRBJ2-3, with D possibly matching TRBD1 (6 bases). The CDR3 is 16 residues long. V lost 5 bases, J lost 3 bases, and 18 bases lay in between. The germline V gene has CDR1 MNHNY and CDR2 SVGAGI (reference sequence).

In DNA, the CDR3 is TGCAGCGGCGGAGCGGTTGGGTACAATGAGCAGTTCTTC. This translates into CSGGAVGYNEQFF. The chain couples TRBV29-1 to TRBJ2-1, with a tentative D call TRBD2 (5 bases). V was shortened by 7 bases and J by 4 bases, with 14 bases between the two germline ends. The CDR3 loop spans 13 amino acids. In germline, CDR1 is SQVTM, CDR2 ANQGSEA.

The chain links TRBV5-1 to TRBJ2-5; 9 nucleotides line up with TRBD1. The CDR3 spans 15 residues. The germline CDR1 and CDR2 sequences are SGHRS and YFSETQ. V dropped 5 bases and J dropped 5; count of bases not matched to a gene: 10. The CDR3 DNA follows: TGCGCCAGCAGTCACGGGACAGGGTTTTCGGAGACCCAGTACTTC. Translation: CASSHGTGFSETQYF.

CDR3 region: CASSTGQGVSTDTQYF. DNA of the CDR3: TGTGCCAGTAGTACTGGACAGGGGGTTAGCACAGATACGCAGTATTTT. The chain uses TRBV19 and TRBJ2-3, with 10 bases lining up with TRBD1. The germline V gene encodes CDR1 LNHDA and CDR2 SQIVND (reference sequence). This CDR3 is built from 16 residues. V was clipped by 4 bases and J by 0 bases; unmatched bases: 4.

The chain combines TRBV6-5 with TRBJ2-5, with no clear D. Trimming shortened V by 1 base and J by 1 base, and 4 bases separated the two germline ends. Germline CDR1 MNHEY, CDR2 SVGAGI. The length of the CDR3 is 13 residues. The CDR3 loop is CASSYFIQETQYF. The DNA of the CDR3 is TGTGCCAGCAGTTACTTCATCCAAGAGACCCAGTACTTC.

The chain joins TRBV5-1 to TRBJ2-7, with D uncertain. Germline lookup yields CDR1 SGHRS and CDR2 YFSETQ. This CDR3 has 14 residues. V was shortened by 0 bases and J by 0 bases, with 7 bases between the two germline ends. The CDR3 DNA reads TGCGCCAGCAGCTTGGATGGCAGCTCCTACGAGCAGTACTTC. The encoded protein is CASSLDGSSYEQYF.

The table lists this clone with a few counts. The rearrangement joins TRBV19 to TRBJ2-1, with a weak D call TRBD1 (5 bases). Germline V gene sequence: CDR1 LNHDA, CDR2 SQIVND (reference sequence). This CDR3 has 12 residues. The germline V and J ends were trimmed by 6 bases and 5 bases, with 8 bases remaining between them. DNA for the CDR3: TGTGCCAGTAGAACAGGAGACAATGAGCAGTTCTTC. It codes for CASRTGDNEQFF.

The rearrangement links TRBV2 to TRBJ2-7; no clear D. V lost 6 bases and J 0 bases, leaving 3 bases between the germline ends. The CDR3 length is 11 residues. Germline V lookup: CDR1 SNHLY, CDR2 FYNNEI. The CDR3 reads CASSNSYEQYF. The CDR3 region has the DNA TGTGCCAGCAGCAACTCCTACGAGCAGTACTTC.

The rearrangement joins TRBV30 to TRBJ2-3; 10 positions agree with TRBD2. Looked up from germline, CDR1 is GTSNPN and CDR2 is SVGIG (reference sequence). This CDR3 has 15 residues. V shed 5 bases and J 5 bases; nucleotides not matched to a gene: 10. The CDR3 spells CAWGRAGGPRDTQYF. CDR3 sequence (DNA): TGTGCCTGGGGACGAGCGGGGGGGCCGAGAGATACGCAGTATTTT.

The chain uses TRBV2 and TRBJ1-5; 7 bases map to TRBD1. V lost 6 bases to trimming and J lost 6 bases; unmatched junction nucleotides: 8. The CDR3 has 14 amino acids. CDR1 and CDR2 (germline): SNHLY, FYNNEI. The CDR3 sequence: CASRVDREIQPQHF. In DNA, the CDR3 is TGTGCCAGCAGGGTAGACAGGGAGATTCAGCCCCAGCATTTT.